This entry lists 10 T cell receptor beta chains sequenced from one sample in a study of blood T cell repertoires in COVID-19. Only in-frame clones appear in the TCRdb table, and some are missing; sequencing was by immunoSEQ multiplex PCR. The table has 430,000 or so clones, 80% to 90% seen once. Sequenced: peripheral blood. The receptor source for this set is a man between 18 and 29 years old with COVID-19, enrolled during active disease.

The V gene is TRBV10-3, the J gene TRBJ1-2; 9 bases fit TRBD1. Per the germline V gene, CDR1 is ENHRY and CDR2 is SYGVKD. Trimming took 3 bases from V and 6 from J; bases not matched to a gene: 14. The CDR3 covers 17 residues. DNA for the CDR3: TGTGCCATCAGTGAATTCGGCGGGGGACAGGGAGAAGATGGCTACACCTTC. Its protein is CAISEFGGGQGEDGYTF.

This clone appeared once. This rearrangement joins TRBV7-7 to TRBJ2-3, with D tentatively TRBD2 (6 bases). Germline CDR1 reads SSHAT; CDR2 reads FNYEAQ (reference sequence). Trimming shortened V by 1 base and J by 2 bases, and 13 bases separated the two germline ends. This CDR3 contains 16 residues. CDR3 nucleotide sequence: TGTGCCAGCAGCTTAGGGGTCGGGGGATCCACAGATACGCAGTATTTT. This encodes CASSLGVGGSTDTQYF.

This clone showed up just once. CDR3 nucleotide sequence: TGTGCCAGCAGCCAGGACACGAACACTGAAGCTTTCTTT. This encodes CASSQDTNTEAFF. The V call is TRBV3-1 (or the pseudogene TRBV3-2), the J call TRBJ1-1, with D perhaps TRBD1 (5 bases). V was shortened by 3 bases and J by 1 base, with 6 bases between the two germline ends. This CDR3 has 13 residues. Looked up from germline, CDR1 is LGHDT and CDR2 is YNNKEL (reference sequence).

The CDR3 spells CASSLRHPLEQFF. The CDR3 DNA sequence: TGTGCCAGCAGTCTACGACACCCCCTAGAGCAGTTCTTC. The chain uses TRBV6-5 and TRBJ2-1; no clear D. The CDR3 covers 13 residues. The V end lost 5 bases, the J end lost 10 bases, and 15 bases lay between the germline ends. Germline V gene lookup returns CDR1 MNHEY and CDR2 SVGAGI.

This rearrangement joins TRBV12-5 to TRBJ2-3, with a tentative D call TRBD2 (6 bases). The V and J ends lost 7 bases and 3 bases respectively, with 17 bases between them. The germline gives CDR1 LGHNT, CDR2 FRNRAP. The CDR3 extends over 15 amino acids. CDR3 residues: CASVNSGVRTDTQYF. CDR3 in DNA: TGTGCTAGTGTTAACTCGGGGGTTCGGACAGATACGCAGTATTTT.

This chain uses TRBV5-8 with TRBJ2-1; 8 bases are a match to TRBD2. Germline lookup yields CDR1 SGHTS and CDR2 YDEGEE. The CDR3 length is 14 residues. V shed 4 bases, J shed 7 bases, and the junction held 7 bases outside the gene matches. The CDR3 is CASSETSALNEQFF. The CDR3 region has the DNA TGTGCCAGCAGCGAGACTAGCGCACTAAATGAGCAGTTCTTC.

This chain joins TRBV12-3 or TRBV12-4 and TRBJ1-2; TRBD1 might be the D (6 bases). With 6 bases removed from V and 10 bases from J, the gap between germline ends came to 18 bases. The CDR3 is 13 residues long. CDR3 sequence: CASSSSTGLNYTF. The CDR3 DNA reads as TGTGCCAGCAGCTCATCGACAGGATTAAACTACACCTTC.

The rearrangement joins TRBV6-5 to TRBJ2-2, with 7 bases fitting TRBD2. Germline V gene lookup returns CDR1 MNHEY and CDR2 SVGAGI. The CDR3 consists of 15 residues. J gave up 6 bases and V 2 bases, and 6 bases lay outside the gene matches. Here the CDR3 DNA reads TGTGCCAGCAGTTACACGCCAGGACTAGCCGGGGAGCTGTTTTTT. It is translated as CASSYTPGLAGELFF.

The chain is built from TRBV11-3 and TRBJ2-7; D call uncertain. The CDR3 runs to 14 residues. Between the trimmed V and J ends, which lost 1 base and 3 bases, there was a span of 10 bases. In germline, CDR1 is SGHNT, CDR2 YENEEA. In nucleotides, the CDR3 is TGTGCCAGCAGCTTAGGTCCTACTGTCTACGAGCAGTACTTC. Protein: CASSLGPTVYEQYF.

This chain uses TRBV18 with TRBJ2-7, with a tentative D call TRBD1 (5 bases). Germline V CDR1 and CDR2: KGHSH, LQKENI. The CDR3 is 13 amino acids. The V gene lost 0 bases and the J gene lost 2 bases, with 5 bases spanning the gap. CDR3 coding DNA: TGTGCCAGCTCACCACCACAGGCCTACGAGCAGTACTTC. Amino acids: CASSPPQAYEQYF.